This TCR beta chain is from a study of glioma-infiltrating T cells. Overall study findings and caveats: Signature shared blood CDR3 motifs were enriched in low-divergence and depleted in high-divergence patients. Tissue-blood divergence was below expectation in non-neoplastic patients, above in gliomas.

The CDR3 spans 13 residues. CDR1 is SGHTA, CDR2 FQGNSA, per germline. The V end was cut by 5 bases, the J end by 5 bases, with 12 bases between. As to this clonotype: Its antigen is undetermined.

Using RNA template, CDR3s of TCR alpha and beta were amplified with iRepertoire arm-PCR. Using its own MiXCR run on the multiplex PCR reads, TCRdb lists one record per CDR3 protein. The sample lists approximately 400,000 distinct CDR3 sequences, approximately 42% occurring once. The source of this sequence is a human donor with low-grade glioma or glioblastoma, undergoing nonglioma brain surgery, or in good health (not recorded which). The chain combines TRBV7-2 with TRBJ2-5; tentatively, D is TRBD1 or TRBD2 (5 bases each). Sequencing used glioma tissue, nonneoplastic brain tissue, or PBMCs (not recorded which). DNA of the CDR3: TGTGCCAGCAGCCAGGGCCCGGGGGAGACCCAGTACTTC. Its protein product is CASSQGPGETQYF.